This is a list of T cell receptor beta chains from one sample in a study of shared clonotypes between healthy human individuals. Some clones are missing from TCRdb's copy, which holds only in-frame ones; the method was immunoSEQ multiplex PCR. The profile shows some 660,000 clones, 55% to 85% of them singletons. The sample comprised memory CD4+ T cells sorted from blood. Source of these receptors: a woman aged 25 to 45 in good health. Each CDR3 is given with its conserved first and last residue. Each record gives: D gene, V gene, CDR3 length, clone size, J gene, CDR3 protein, CDR3 DNA. D genes are given only for firm matches. The size of a clone is reported for some rows only, either as once, few or many, or as a class for expanded clones.

>TRBD1|TRBV19|17|-|TRBJ1-5
CASTPWDRKGVGQPQHF
TGTGCCAGTACCCCCTGGGACAGGAAGGGGGTCGGTCAGCCCCAGCATTTT
>-|TRBV19|15|-|TRBJ1-1
CASSPPSLGNTEAFF
TGTGCCAGTAGTCCTCCCAGCCTGGGAAACACTGAAGCTTTCTTT
>-|TRBV9|13|-|TRBJ1-1
CASSVNTNTEAFF
TGTGCCAGCAGCGTTAATACGAACACTGAAGCTTTCTTT
>-|TRBV18|18|-|TRBJ1-5
CASSPSSRAPGSNQPQHF
TGTGCCAGCTCACCAAGTTCCAGGGCACCCGGCTCCAATCAGCCCCAGCATTTT
>-|TRBV10-3|15|-|TRBJ2-4
CAISEGSGEVDIQYF
TGTGCCATCAGTGAGGGGTCGGGGGAAGTGGACATTCAGTACTTC
>TRBD2|TRBV5-1|17|-|TRBJ2-5
CASSLAPGLGRQETQYF
TGCGCCAGCAGCTTGGCCCCGGGACTAGGGCGCCAAGAGACCCAGTACTTC
>-|TRBV5-6|16|-|TRBJ2-3
CASSLARRISTDTQYF
TGTGCCAGCAGCTTGGCCAGGAGAATTAGCACAGATACGCAGTATTTT
>TRBD2|TRBV6-1|14|once|TRBJ2-7
CASSVTLAGNEQYF
TGTGCCAGCAGTGTAACACTAGCGGGAAATGAGCAGTACTTC
>TRBD2|TRBV14|14|-|TRBJ2-7
CASRPTSGSNEQYF
TGTGCCAGCAGACCGACTAGCGGGAGCAACGAGCAGTACTTC
>-|TRBV5-1|17|-|TRBJ2-3
CASSTRIGGSGTDTQYF
TGCGCCAGCAGCACCCGGATTGGGGGCTCGGGCACAGATACGCAGTATTTT
>-|TRBV9|11|few|TRBJ2-7
CASSAGRTLYF
TGTGCCAGCAGCGCGGGGAGGACCCTCTACTTC
>-|TRBV7-3|17|once|TRBJ2-3
CASSPSREALWTDTQYF
TGTGCCAGCAGCCCTAGTAGAGAAGCGTTATGGACAGATACGCAGTATTTT
>TRBD1|TRBV4-1|17|-|TRBJ1-4
CASSHSSARRQGEKLFF
TGCGCCAGCAGCCACTCGTCGGCACGACGACAGGGGGAAAAACTGTTTTTT
>-|TRBV2|15|-|TRBJ1-5
CASRGDIPGGQPQHF
TGTGCCAGCAGAGGGGACATTCCTGGAGGTCAGCCCCAGCATTTT
>TRBD1|TRBV6-6|15|-|TRBJ1-1
CASSYPQGAFTEAFF
TGTGCCAGCAGTTACCCCCAGGGGGCGTTCACTGAAGCTTTCTTT
>-|TRBV7-7|15|-|TRBJ2-3
CASSFSGTSTDTQYF
TGTGCCAGCAGCTTCAGCGGGACAAGCACAGATACGCAGTATTTT
>TRBD1|TRBV19|16|few|TRBJ1-5
CASSIVGRGASQPQHF
TGTGCCAGTAGTATAGTGGGCAGGGGGGCAAGTCAGCCCCAGCATTTT
>-|TRBV5-4|16|-|TRBJ1-1
CASSLGSGTLNTEAFF
TGTGCCAGCAGCTTGGGGTCCGGGACTTTGAACACTGAAGCTTTCTTT
>-|TRBV7-2|14|-|TRBJ1-3
CASSLAGGGNTIYF
TGTGCCAGCAGCTTAGCAGGGGGTGGAAACACCATATATTTT
>TRBD1|TRBV19|14|-|TRBJ1-2
CASSLLQGIYGYTF
TGTGCCAGTAGTTTACTACAGGGGATCTATGGCTACACCTTC
>TRBD2|TRBV6-5|15|-|TRBJ2-1
CASSYSLAGNNEQFF
TGTGCCAGCAGTTACTCACTAGCGGGAAACAATGAGCAGTTCTTC
>-|TRBV2|15|few|TRBJ2-3
CASRDGTKSTDTQYF
TGTGCCAGCAGGGACGGGACCAAGAGCACAGATACGCAGTATTTT
>-|TRBV27|20|-|TRBJ1-4
CASSLYSRGLTDSTNEKLFF
TGTGCCAGCAGTTTATACTCCAGGGGCCTAACCGATTCAACTAATGAAAAACTGTTTTTT
>-|TRBV7-2|17|-|TRBJ1-4
CASSSGQRKTINEKLFF
TGTGCCAGCAGCTCCGGACAGAGAAAAACCATTAATGAAAAACTGTTTTTT
>TRBD2|TRBV7-9|14|-|TRBJ2-7
CASSWTSGNYEQYF
TGTGCCAGCAGCTGGACTAGCGGTAACTACGAGCAGTACTTC
>-|TRBV19|15|-|TRBJ2-1
CATRAPRDGNNEQFF
TGTGCCACCAGGGCCCCAAGGGACGGCAACAATGAGCAGTTCTTC
>-|TRBV5-4|15|-|TRBJ2-1
CASSLGTSSYNEQFF
TGTGCCAGCAGCCTCGGGACTTCCTCCTACAATGAGCAGTTCTTC
>-|TRBV4-1|13|once|TRBJ2-6
CASRGPGANVLTF
TGCGCCAGCAGGGGGCCTGGGGCCAACGTCCTGACTTTC
>-|TRBV28|15|-|TRBJ2-7
CASSLSSSGRYEQYF
TGTGCCAGCAGTCTCTCCTCATCGGGACGCTACGAGCAGTACTTC
>TRBD2|TRBV5-4|16|-|TRBJ2-3
CASSLKAGGPSDTQYF
TGTGCCAGCAGCTTAAAAGCGGGAGGGCCCTCAGATACGCAGTATTTT
>TRBD1|TRBV7-9|15|-|TRBJ1-5
CASSGGQGGLQPQHF
TGTGCCAGCAGCGGTGGACAGGGAGGTTTGCAGCCCCAGCATTTT
>-|TRBV27|12|many|TRBJ1-2
CASSTRVGGYTF
TGTGCCAGCAGTACCCGGGTGGGAGGCTACACCTTC
>TRBD2|TRBV5-6|15|-|TRBJ2-3
CARIHQRGYTDTQYF
TGTGCCAGAATACACCAGCGGGGATACACAGATACGCAGTATTTT
>-|TRBV19|15|-|TRBJ2-2
CASSIREWDTGELFF
TGTGCCAGTAGTATACGGGAGTGGGACACCGGGGAGCTGTTTTTT
>TRBD2|TRBV19|18|-|TRBJ2-1
CASSIRFVSSGTFNEQFF
TGTGCCAGTAGTATAAGGTTTGTGTCTAGCGGGACTTTCAATGAGCAGTTCTTC
>-|TRBV2|12|once|TRBJ2-1
CASKEEGPEQFF
TGTGCCAGCAAAGAAGAAGGGCCTGAGCAGTTCTTC
>-|TRBV30|13|-|TRBJ1-1
CAWSPDTNTEAFF
TGTGCCTGGAGCCCCGACACCAACACTGAAGCTTTCTTT
>-|TRBV5-1|14|-|TRBJ1-2
CASSLDGGSYGYTF
TGCGCCAGCAGCTTGGATGGGGGAAGCTATGGCTACACCTTC
>-|TRBV5-1|14|-|TRBJ2-3
CASSLQASTDTQYF
TGCGCCAGCAGCCTACAGGCTAGCACAGATACGCAGTATTTT
>TRBD2|TRBV6-1|14|-|TRBJ2-1
CASSGASGRNEQFF
TGTGCCAGCAGCGGGGCTAGCGGGAGGAATGAGCAGTTCTTC
>TRBD1|TRBV27|13|-|TRBJ2-5
CASRRTGGETQYF
TGTGCCAGCAGACGGACAGGGGGGGAGACCCAGTACTTC
>TRBD2|TRBV7-2|17|-|TRBJ2-2
CASSPLAGGRNTGELFF
TGTGCCAGCAGCCCACTAGCGGGAGGGAGAAACACCGGGGAGCTGTTTTTT
>-|TRBV18|15|-|TRBJ1-1
CASSPPSGASTEAFF
TGTGCCAGCTCACCACCGTCGGGGGCGAGCACTGAAGCTTTCTTT
>-|TRBV25-1|15|-|TRBJ1-2
CASSAKMAGWVGYTF
TGTGCCAGCAGTGCCAAAATGGCAGGATGGGTGGGCTACACCTTC
>-|TRBV28|14|-|TRBJ1-2
CASSLAGTQYGYTF
TGTGCCAGCAGTTTAGCTGGGACCCAGTATGGCTACACCTTC
>-|TRBV27|14|-|TRBJ2-1
CASSSIGGGYEQFF
TGTGCCAGCAGTTCGATAGGGGGAGGGTATGAGCAGTTCTTC
>-|TRBV5-1|14|-|TRBJ1-4
CASRGGALIEKLFF
TGCGCCAGCCGTGGGGGGGCGTTGATTGAAAAACTGTTTTTT
>-|TRBV5-1|17|many|TRBJ2-3
CASSFNGRSKRRDTQYF
TGCGCCAGCAGCTTCAATGGTAGGTCCAAAAGAAGAGATACGCAGTATTTT
>TRBD1|TRBV7-9|12|-|TRBJ2-7
CASSYDRGEQYF
TGTGCCAGCAGCTATGACAGGGGCGAGCAGTACTTC
>-|TRBV6-1|13|-|TRBJ1-5
CASSEVGNQPQHF
TGTGCCAGCAGTGAAGTCGGGAATCAGCCCCAGCATTTT
>TRBD1|TRBV7-9|19|-|TRBJ1-5
CASSSAVDRTGFSNQPQHF
TGTGCCAGCAGCTCAGCGGTAGATAGGACAGGTTTTAGCAATCAGCCCCAGCATTTT
>-|TRBV7-2|14|few|TRBJ1-2
CASSHSKTNYGYTF
TGTGCCAGCAGCCATAGTAAAACTAACTATGGCTACACCTTC
>-|TRBV9|14|few|TRBJ2-3
CASSVDRNTDTQYF
TGTGCCAGCAGCGTAGACAGGAACACAGATACGCAGTATTTT
>-|TRBV20-1|10|-|TRBJ2-5
CSGGDETQYF
TGCAGTGGGGGGGATGAGACCCAGTACTTC